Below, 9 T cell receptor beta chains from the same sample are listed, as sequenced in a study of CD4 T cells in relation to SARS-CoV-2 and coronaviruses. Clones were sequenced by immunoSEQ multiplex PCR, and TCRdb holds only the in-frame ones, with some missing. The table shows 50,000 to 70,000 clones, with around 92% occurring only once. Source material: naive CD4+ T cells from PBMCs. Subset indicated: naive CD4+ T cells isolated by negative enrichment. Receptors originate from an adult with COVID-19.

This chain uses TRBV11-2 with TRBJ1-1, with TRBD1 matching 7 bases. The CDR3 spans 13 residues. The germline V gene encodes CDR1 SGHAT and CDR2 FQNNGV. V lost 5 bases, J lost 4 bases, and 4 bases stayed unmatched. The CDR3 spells CASSTQGGTEAFF. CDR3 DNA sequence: TGTGCCAGCAGCACGCAGGGGGGCACTGAAGCTTTCTTT.

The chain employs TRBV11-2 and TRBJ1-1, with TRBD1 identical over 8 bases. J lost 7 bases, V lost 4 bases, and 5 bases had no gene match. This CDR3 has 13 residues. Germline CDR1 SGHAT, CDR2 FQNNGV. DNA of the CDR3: TGTGCCAGCAGCTCCGGACAGGGATATGAAGCTTTCTTT. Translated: CASSSGQGYEAFF.

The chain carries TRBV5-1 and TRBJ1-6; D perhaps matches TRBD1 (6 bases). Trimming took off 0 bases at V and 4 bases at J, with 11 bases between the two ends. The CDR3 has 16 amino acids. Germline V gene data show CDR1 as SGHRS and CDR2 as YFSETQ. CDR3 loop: CASSLAGGRYNSPLHF. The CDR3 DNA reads TGCGCCAGCAGCTTGGCGGGGGGCCGGTATAATTCACCCCTCCACTTT.

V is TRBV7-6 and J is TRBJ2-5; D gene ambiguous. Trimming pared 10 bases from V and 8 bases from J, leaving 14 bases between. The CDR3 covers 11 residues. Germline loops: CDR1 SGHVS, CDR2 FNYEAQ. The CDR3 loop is CATLERSTQYF. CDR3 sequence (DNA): TGTGCCACCCTGGAGAGGTCCACCCAGTACTTC.

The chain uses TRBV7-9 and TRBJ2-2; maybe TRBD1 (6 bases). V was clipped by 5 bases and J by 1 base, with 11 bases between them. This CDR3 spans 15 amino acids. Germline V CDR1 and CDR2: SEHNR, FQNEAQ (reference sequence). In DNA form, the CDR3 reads TGTGCCAGCAGCCTCAACAGGGAGAACACCGGGGAGCTGTTTTTT. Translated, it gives CASSLNRENTGELFF.

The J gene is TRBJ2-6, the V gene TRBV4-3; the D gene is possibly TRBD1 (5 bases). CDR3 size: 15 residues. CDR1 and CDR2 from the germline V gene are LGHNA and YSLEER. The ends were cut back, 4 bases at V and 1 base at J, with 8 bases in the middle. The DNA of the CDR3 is TGCGCCAGCAGCCCAAGGGGTTCTGGGGCCAACGTCCTGACTTTC. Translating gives CASSPRGSGANVLTF.

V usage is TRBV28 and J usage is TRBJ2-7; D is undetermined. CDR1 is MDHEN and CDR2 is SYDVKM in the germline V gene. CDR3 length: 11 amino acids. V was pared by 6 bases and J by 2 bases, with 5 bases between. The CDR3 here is CASSLTYEQYF. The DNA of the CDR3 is TGTGCCAGCAGCTTAACCTACGAGCAGTACTTC.

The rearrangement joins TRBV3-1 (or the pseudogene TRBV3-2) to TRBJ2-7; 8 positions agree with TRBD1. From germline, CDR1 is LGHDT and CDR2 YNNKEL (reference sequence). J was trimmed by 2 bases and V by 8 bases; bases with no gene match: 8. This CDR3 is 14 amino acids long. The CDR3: CASGRGTGPYEQYF. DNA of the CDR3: TGTGCCAGCGGACGAGGGACAGGACCCTACGAGCAGTACTTC.

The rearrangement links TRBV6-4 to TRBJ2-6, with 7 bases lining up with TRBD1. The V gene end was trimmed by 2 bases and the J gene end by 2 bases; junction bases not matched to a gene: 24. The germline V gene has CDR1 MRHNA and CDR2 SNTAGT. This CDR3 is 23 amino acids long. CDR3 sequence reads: CASSDLRDRTILAEPPGANVLTF. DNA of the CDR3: TGTGCCAGCAGTGACCTCCGGGACAGAACGATACTTGCTGAGCCGCCTGGGGCCAACGTCCTGACTTTC.